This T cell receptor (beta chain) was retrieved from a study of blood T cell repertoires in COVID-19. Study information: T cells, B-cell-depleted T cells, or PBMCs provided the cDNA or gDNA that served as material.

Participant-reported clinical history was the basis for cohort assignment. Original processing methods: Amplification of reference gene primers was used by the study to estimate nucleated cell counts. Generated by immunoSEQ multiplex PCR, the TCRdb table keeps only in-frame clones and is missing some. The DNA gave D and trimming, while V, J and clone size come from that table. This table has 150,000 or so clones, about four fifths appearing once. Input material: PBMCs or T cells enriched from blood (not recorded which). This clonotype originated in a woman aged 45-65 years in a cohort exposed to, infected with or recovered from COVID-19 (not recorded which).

CDR3 loop: CASSLGEGAPLNEQFF. As DNA, the CDR3 is TGCGCCAGCAGCTTGGGAGAGGGGGCCCCGTTGAATGAGCAGTTCTTC. The chain uses TRBV5-1 and TRBJ2-1, with TRBD1 matching over 7 bases. The CDR3 sequence is 16 residues long. Losses at the gene ends were 0 bases for V and 7 bases for J; bases not matched to a gene: 10. The germline V gene encodes CDR1 SGHRS and CDR2 YFSETQ.